The 17 T cell receptor beta chains presented below share a single source sample, sequenced in a study of blood T cell repertoires in COVID-19. TCRdb's copy holds only in-frame clones and misses some; the assay was immunoSEQ multiplex PCR. The table shows roughly 360,000 clones, with approximately 87% occurring only once. The material sequenced was PBMCs or T cells enriched from blood (not recorded which). Receptors originate from a man between 25 and 39 years old who had recovered from COVID-19.

This chain uses TRBV7-2 with TRBJ1-2; D is uncertain. Deletions cut 5 bases from V and 4 bases from J, with 8 bases between. CDR1 and CDR2 from the germline V gene are SGHTA and FQGNSA. This CDR3 has 12 residues. CDR3 DNA: TGTGCCAGCAGCACTCGCCCCTATGGCTACACCTTC. This codes for CASSTRPYGYTF. The variable domain in full, with the rest retrieved from reference TRBV7-2 and TRBJ1-2, is GAGVSQSPSNKVTEKGKDVELRCDPISGHTALYWYRQSLGQGLEFLIYFQGNSAPDKSGLPSDRFSAERTGGSVSTLTIQRTQQEDSAVYLCASSTRPYGYTFGSGTRLTVV.

The V gene is TRBV30, the J gene TRBJ1-2; TRBD1 might be the D (5 bases). From germline, CDR1 is GTSNPN and CDR2 SVGIG (reference sequence). The V end was cut by 3 bases, the J end by 6 bases, with 17 bases between. The CDR3 loop spans 14 amino acids. DNA of the CDR3: TGTGCCTGGAGGCCAAATAGGGACTTCAATGGCTACACCTTC. This encodes CAWRPNRDFNGYTF.

This clone has only one observation. The chain links TRBV19 to TRBJ2-7; tentatively, D is TRBD1 (7 bases). Germline V gives CDR1 LNHDA, CDR2 SQIVND (reference sequence). V lost 2 bases and J 7 bases, leaving 12 bases between the germline ends. The CDR3 has 13 residues. The CDR3 coding sequence is TGTGCCAGTAGTATATTCAGGGGGACTGAGCAGTACTTC. It translates to CASSIFRGTEQYF.

The V gene is TRBV10-2, the J gene TRBJ2-3; D gene ambiguous. Germline CDR1 is WSHSY and CDR2 is SAAADI. There are 14 residues in the CDR3. Trimming removed 3 bases at V and 6 bases at J, with 13 bases between. CDR3 sequence reads: CASSEAVVSDTQYF. CDR3 in DNA: TGCGCCAGCAGTGAAGCCGTTGTAAGTGATACGCAGTATTTT.

This chain connects TRBV19 to TRBJ2-1; 7 nucleotides align to TRBD2. The trim removed 5 bases at V and 7 bases at J, leaving 5 bases unmatched. Germline CDR1 is LNHDA and CDR2 is SQIVND (reference sequence). The CDR3 sequence is 13 residues long. DNA of the CDR3: TGTGCCAGTAGTTCCCTCGGGGGGAATGAGCAGTTCTTC. Its translation: CASSSLGGNEQFF.

This chain connects TRBV12-3 or TRBV12-4 to TRBJ1-2, with D perhaps matching TRBD1 (5 bases). V lost 7 bases and J 5 bases, leaving 14 bases between the germline ends. CDR3 length equals 13 residues. CDR3 DNA sequence: TGTGCCAGCACCCCCGACAGCGGGTATGGCTACACCTTC. Translated, it gives CASTPDSGYGYTF.

The V gene is TRBV14, the J gene TRBJ1-6; D is perhaps TRBD1 (5 bases). From germline, CDR1 is SGHDN and CDR2 FVKESK. Between the trimmed V and J ends, which lost 4 bases and 5 bases, there was a span of 12 bases. This CDR3 has 15 residues. The CDR3 DNA is TGTGCCAGCAGCCCCCTCGGGGGTAATAATTCACCCCTCCACTTT. Amino acids: CASSPLGGNNSPLHF.

This clone occurred once. The chain employs TRBV7-3 and TRBJ1-3, with D tentatively TRBD1 (5 bases). The CDR3 runs 13 residues. Trimming removed 5 bases from V and 4 bases from J, with 9 bases in between. Germline V gene data show CDR1 as SGHTA and CDR2 as FQGTGA. DNA of the CDR3: TGTGCCAGCAGCAGGGGCGCGGGAAACACCATATATTTT. This translates into CASSRGAGNTIYF.

The chain's CDR3 is CATNREGSYNSPLHF. DNA of the CDR3: TGTGCCACAAACAGGGAAGGCTCCTATAATTCACCCCTCCACTTT. This rearrangement joins TRBV6-5 to TRBJ1-6; possibly TRBD1 for D (6 bases). The CDR3 is 15 amino acids. Germline V gene data show CDR1 as MNHEY and CDR2 as SVGAGI. Deletions cut 10 bases from V and 0 bases from J, with 13 bases between.

This chain joins TRBV6-5 and TRBJ1-2; 7 bases match TRBD1. The CDR3 is 12 amino acids. V lost 2 bases, J lost 8 bases, and 2 bases stayed unmatched. Per germline, CDR1 MNHEY and CDR2 SVGAGI. CDR3 region: CASSYRGLGYTF. The CDR3 DNA reads TGTGCCAGCAGTTACAGGGGGCTCGGCTACACCTTC.

The CDR3 sequence: CASSYRGQGGNTIYF. The CDR3 coding sequence is TGTGCCAGCAGTTATCGGGGACAGGGAGGAAACACCATATATTTT. The chain uses TRBV6-6 and TRBJ1-3; 9 nucleotides line up with TRBD1. Germline V lookup: CDR1 MNHNY, CDR2 SVGAGI (reference sequence). The ends lost 3 bases at V and 4 bases at J; junction bases unmatched: 4. This CDR3 has 15 residues.

Notes on this clone: Other DNA sequences in this sample translate to the same CDR3. The chain carries TRBV30 and TRBJ1-4; D is perhaps TRBD1 (6 bases). The CDR3 length is 14 residues. Trimming shortened V by 0 bases and J by 6 bases, and 11 bases separated the two germline ends. Germline CDR1 reads GTSNPN; CDR2 reads SVGIG (reference sequence). The CDR3 DNA sequence: TGTGCCTGGAGTGTAAAGGGGGGGGATGAAAAACTGTTTTTT. This sequence encodes CAWSVKGGDEKLFF.

This clone was seen a single time. The rearrangement uses TRBV20-1 and TRBJ1-2; D not resolved. CDR1 and CDR2 from the germline V gene are DFQATT and SNEGSKA (reference sequence). This CDR3 region has 11 residues. V was trimmed by 6 bases and J by 2 bases, leaving 7 bases between them. In nucleotides, the CDR3 is TGCAGTGCCAGACAAAACTATGGCTACACCTTC. This sequence encodes CSARQNYGYTF.

The chain is built from TRBV5-4 and TRBJ2-5; 10 bases align to TRBD2. Per germline, CDR1 SGHNT and CDR2 YYREEE (reference sequence). The CDR3 contains 18 residues. The ends lost 4 bases at V and 0 bases at J; junction bases unmatched: 12. The CDR3 coding sequence is TGTGCCAGCAGCCCCCCTGGACTAGCGGACTTGTACCAAGAGACCCAGTACTTC. Translation gives CASSPPGLADLYQETQYF.

The rearrangement links TRBV7-9 to TRBJ2-7, with 10 bases identical to TRBD1. This CDR3 contains 14 residues. J was trimmed by 6 bases and V by 4 bases; bases with no gene match: 6. Germline CDR1 and CDR2: SEHNR and FQNEAQ (reference sequence). CDR3 sequence reads: CASSSGTGEGEQYF. CDR3 bases: TGTGCCAGCAGCTCCGGGACAGGGGAAGGCGAGCAGTACTTC.

J is TRBJ1-1 and V is TRBV7-3, with D unclear. Germline assignment: CDR1 SGHTA and CDR2 FQGTGA. The CDR3 is made up of 13 amino acids. The V end lost 1 base, the J end lost 1 base, and 4 bases lay between the germline ends. CDR3 in amino acids: CASSLSQNTEAFF. DNA of the CDR3: TGTGCCAGCAGCTTAAGTCAGAACACTGAAGCTTTCTTT.

The chain is built from TRBV27 and TRBJ2-1; 14 positions match TRBD2. V was pared by 5 bases and J by 12 bases, with 15 bases of the junction left unmatched. The V gene's germline CDR1 is MNHEY and CDR2 SMNVEV (reference sequence). CDR3 length: 17 amino acids. The CDR3 DNA sequence: TGTGCCAGCAGTCTACGACTAGCGGGGGGGGCCATTTATGCGCAGTTCTTC. Translation gives CASSLRLAGGAIYAQFF.